The source of this T cell receptor beta chain is a study of blood T cell repertoires in COVID-19. Measured with immunoSEQ multiplex PCR; TCRdb has only the in-frame clones, and not every one. The table includes 200,000 to 250,000 clones, roughly nine tenths detected once. The specimen was PBMCs or T cells enriched from blood (not recorded which). The source of this sequence is a woman younger than 35 in a cohort exposed to, infected with or recovered from COVID-19 (not recorded which).

Written as DNA, the CDR3 is TGTGCCAGTAAGGAGGGACTGAACACTGAAGCTTTCTTT. As protein: CASKEGLNTEAFF. The chain carries TRBV19 and TRBJ1-1, with D tentatively TRBD1 (5 bases). V lost 7 bases, J lost 0 bases, and 9 bases lay in between. CDR3 length equals 13 residues. Germline CDR1 LNHDA, CDR2 SQIVND (reference sequence).